Shown below are 32 T cell receptor beta chains from a single sample sequenced in a study of blood T cells in healthy people across ages. A sample-barcoded 5' primer and a J-beta primer mix were used in a second PCR of roughly 7 to 11 cycles. TCRdb ran MiXCR on the 5' RACE reads and lists one entry per CDR3 protein. The top ten clones hold roughly 10% of a sample with approximately 960,000 distinct CDR3 sequences, almost 30% of them seen once. The same sample was also studied in work on T cells of mothers and their children.

The sequencing input was blood. These receptors originate from a woman aged 40 to 50 in good health.

J is TRBJ1-2 and V is TRBV27; D ambiguous. This CDR3 spans 13 amino acids. Germline V gene data show CDR1 as MNHEY and CDR2 as SMNVEV (reference sequence). V shed 4 bases and J shed 8 bases, with 14 bases lying between them. CDR3 DNA sequence: TGTGCCAGCAGTTACGGGGAGGCCTACGGCTACACCTTC. Translated: CASSYGEAYGYTF.

The chain combines TRBV7-3 with TRBJ1-1; 10 bases fit TRBD1. CDR3 length: 13 amino acids. The germline V gene encodes CDR1 SGHTA and CDR2 FQGTGA. The junction had 0 bases not matched to a gene; V was cut back by 5 bases and J by 3 bases. In DNA form, the CDR3 reads TGTGCCAGCAGCGGACAGGGGGACACTGAAGCTTTCTTT. As protein: CASSGQGDTEAFF.

There are a few counts of this clonotype. The chain couples TRBV4-1 to TRBJ1-2; TRBD1 might be the D (6 bases). Trimming shortened V by 0 bases and J by 9 bases, and 11 bases separated the two germline ends. Germline CDR1 is MGHRA and CDR2 is YSYEKL. The CDR3 spans 13 residues. The CDR3 region has the DNA TGCGCCAGCAGCCAAGATGGGGGGGCAAGCTACACCTTC. Translating gives CASSQDGGASYTF.

The chain is built from TRBV2 and TRBJ1-1; D unclear. The germline V gene has CDR1 SNHLY and CDR2 FYNNEI. The CDR3 has 14 residues. The V end was cut by 5 bases, the J end by 0 bases, with 10 bases between. CDR3 sequence (DNA): TGTGCCAGCAGTCGGCTGACGGTGAACACTGAAGCTTTCTTT. It is translated as CASSRLTVNTEAFF.

In this sample, this clonotype turned up many times. V gene TRBV4-1 combines with J gene TRBJ2-7, with 7 bases lining up with TRBD2. The J segment lost 1 base and the V segment lost 3 bases, leaving 9 bases of the junction unmatched. Germline V lookup: CDR1 MGHRA, CDR2 YSYEKL. The CDR3 runs 16 residues. CDR3 sequence: CASSHPGGSSSYEQYF. The CDR3 DNA is TGCGCCAGCAGCCACCCGGGGGGTAGTAGTTCCTACGAGCAGTACTTC.

This clonotype was detected only a few times. The genes are TRBV5-1 and TRBJ1-1; D is uncertain. This CDR3 region has 15 residues. The germline V gene has CDR1 SGHRS and CDR2 YFSETQ. V shed 1 base and J shed 6 bases, with 16 bases lying between them. The CDR3 nucleotides read TGCGCCAGCAGCTTGACCGGGATCAGGCAGGCTGAAGCTTTCTTT. Residues: CASSLTGIRQAEAFF.

This clonotype has a handful of counts. The chain combines TRBV20-1 with TRBJ2-5; D may match TRBD1 or TRBD2 (5 bases each). The germline V and J ends were trimmed by 5 bases and 2 bases, with 15 bases remaining between them. Germline-derived CDR1 and CDR2 are DFQATT and SNEGSKA (reference sequence). CDR3 length: 14 amino acids. The CDR3 DNA sequence: TGCAGTGCTGCGGACACGAGGGCACAAGAGACCCAGTACTTC. Encoded protein: CSAADTRAQETQYF.

This clonotype was seen at least ten times. V is TRBV20-1 and J is TRBJ2-3; TRBD2 matches at 7 bases. V lost 4 bases to trimming and J lost 4 bases; unmatched junction nucleotides: 2. Germline CDR1 reads DFQATT; CDR2 reads SNEGSKA (reference sequence). The CDR3 is 12 amino acids. CDR3 protein: CSATTSSDTQYF. CDR3 DNA: TGCAGTGCTACGACTAGCTCAGATACGCAGTATTTT.

This clonotype was seen a handful of times. This rearrangement joins TRBV20-1 to TRBJ1-5; D not resolved. Looked up from germline, CDR1 is DFQATT and CDR2 is SNEGSKA (reference sequence). There are 13 residues in the CDR3. V gave up 0 bases and J gave up 11 bases, with 14 bases separating them. The CDR3 sequence is CSARDQSPRTQHF. As DNA, the CDR3 is TGCAGTGCTAGAGATCAGTCCCCGCGGACCCAGCATTTT.

The chain has TRBV5-8 and TRBJ2-2, with TRBD1 matching 9 bases. Germline V gene lookup returns CDR1 SGHTS and CDR2 YDEGEE. The CDR3 totals 15 residues. The trim removed 4 bases at V and 7 bases at J, leaving 8 bases unmatched. The CDR3 coding sequence is TGTGCCAGCAGCGGGGACAGGGAGTTCGGCGGGGAGCTGTTTTTT. Protein product: CASSGDREFGGELFF.

The genes are TRBV30 and TRBJ1-4; TRBD1 is a possible D gene (6 bases). The CDR3 has 13 residues. Per the germline V gene, CDR1 is GTSNPN and CDR2 is SVGIG (reference sequence). The V gene lost 5 bases and the J gene lost 6 bases, with 13 bases spanning the gap. The CDR3 nucleotides are TGTGCCTGGGGAACAGGGTGGCATGAAAAACTGTTTTTT. Protein: CAWGTGWHEKLFF.

This clonotype appeared many times. The rearrangement uses TRBV20-1 and TRBJ2-7; 10 bases agree with TRBD1. Losses at the gene ends were 0 bases for V and 6 bases for J; bases not matched to a gene: 8. The CDR3 is made up of 15 amino acids. The germline CDR1 and CDR2 sequences are DFQATT and SNEGSKA (reference sequence). Here the CDR3 DNA reads TGCAGTGCTAGAGATTGGGACAGGGGAGAGAGCGAGCAGTACTTC. Protein product: CSARDWDRGESEQYF.

The chain has TRBV4-1 and TRBJ2-7; TRBD2 might be the D (7 bases). V shed 0 bases and J shed 4 bases, with 16 bases lying between them. The CDR3 length is 16 residues. Germline assignment: CDR1 MGHRA and CDR2 YSYEKL. CDR3 nucleotides: TGCGCCAGCAGCCAAGAAAGGACAGCGGGGATGTACGAGCAGTACTTC. The encoded protein is CASSQERTAGMYEQYF.

The CDR3 is CASSEAYRVANEKLFF. The CDR3 DNA is TGTGCCAGCAGTGAAGCCTACAGGGTCGCTAATGAAAAACTGTTTTTT. This rearrangement joins TRBV6-1 to TRBJ1-4; D possibly corresponds to TRBD1 (6 bases). This CDR3 has 16 residues. Germline CDR1 MNHNS, CDR2 SASEGT. Trimming removed 0 bases from V and 3 bases from J, with 11 bases in between.

The chain carries TRBV18 and TRBJ2-3; D unclear. This CDR3 contains 14 residues. Germline V gene sequence: CDR1 KGHSH, CDR2 LQKENI. The V end lost 2 bases, the J end lost 2 bases, and 8 bases lay between the germline ends. For the CDR3, the DNA is TGTGCCAGCTCACCAAAACGGAACACAGATACGCAGTATTTT. Residues: CASSPKRNTDTQYF.

J is TRBJ2-4 and V is TRBV12-3 or TRBV12-4, with 12 bases matching TRBD2. J gave up 13 bases and V 5 bases, and 12 bases lay outside the gene matches. This CDR3 has 15 residues. CDR3 nucleotide sequence: TGTGCCAGCAGTCTGGTGACTAGCGGGGGCAATGAGCAGTACTTC. It is translated as CASSLVTSGGNEQYF.

CDR3 bases: TGTGCCAGCAGTGAAGCCCCTCCCGGGACAGGGGGGCCCCAGCATTTT. Translated: CASSEAPPGTGGPQHF. The chain is built from TRBV6-1 and TRBJ1-5, with TRBD1 identical over 11 bases. Germline CDR1 reads MNHNS; CDR2 reads SASEGT. J lost 9 bases, V lost 0 bases, and 7 bases had no gene match. The CDR3 covers 16 residues.

This clonotype was recorded at least ten times. V gene TRBV5-1 combines with J gene TRBJ2-1; 15 positions agree with TRBD2. The CDR3 is 15 residues long. Germline CDR1 and CDR2: SGHRS and YFSETQ. V lost 3 bases to trimming and J lost 9 bases; unmatched junction nucleotides: 4. The CDR3 DNA reads TGCGCCAGCAGCTGGACTAGCGGGGGGGCCGGTGAGCAGTTCTTC. This translates into CASSWTSGGAGEQFF.

The chain employs TRBV7-2 and TRBJ1-2; D uncertain. V dropped 0 bases and J dropped 4 bases, with 6 bases sitting between them. This CDR3 has 13 residues. CDR1 SGHTA and CDR2 FQGNSA come from the germline V gene. CDR3: CASSLAFGYGYTF. The CDR3 DNA is TGTGCCAGCAGCTTAGCCTTCGGCTATGGCTACACCTTC.

This clonotype was observed many times. The V and J genes are TRBV12-3 or TRBV12-4 and TRBJ2-6, with unresolved D. The CDR3 loop spans 15 amino acids. V shed 5 bases and J shed 2 bases, with 10 bases lying between them. CDR3 DNA: TGTGCCAGCAGTCCCAGTGGGGCTGGGGCCAACGTCCTGACTTTC. Translated, it gives CASSPSGAGANVLTF.

A word on this clonotype: The germline gene is not matched at one end of the junction; a read error may be the cause. The CDR3 sequence: CASSLLASPWERFF. DNA of the CDR3: TGTGCCAGCAGTTTATTGGCTAGCCCCTGGGAGCGGTTCTTC. This sequence joins TRBV27 and TRBJ2-1; TRBD2 is a possible D gene (5 bases). CDR3 length: 14 amino acids. CDR1 MNHEY and CDR2 SMNVEV come from the germline V gene (reference sequence).

This clonotype came up many times. V and J are TRBV7-2 and TRBJ2-7, with a weak D call TRBD1 (6 bases). The germline V gene encodes CDR1 SGHTA and CDR2 FQGNSA. This CDR3 has 15 amino acids. V lost 1 base, J lost 3 bases, and 13 bases lay in between. The CDR3 DNA follows: TGTGCCAGCAGCTTAGAACAGGGTAAAGTCTACGAGCAGTACTTC. Residues: CASSLEQGKVYEQYF.

The V gene is TRBV20-1, the J gene TRBJ2-1; TRBD2 agrees at 7 bases. CDR1 and CDR2 from the germline V gene are DFQATT and SNEGSKA (reference sequence). This CDR3 has 14 amino acids. With V trimmed by 1 base and J by 5 bases, 5 bases remained unmatched. The CDR3 loop reads CSARVPGGNNEQFF. As DNA, the CDR3 is TGCAGTGCTAGAGTTCCGGGGGGAAACAATGAGCAGTTCTTC.

This clonotype turned up a few times. The chain links TRBV20-1 to TRBJ1-2; D gene ambiguous. V lost 4 bases to trimming and J lost 5 bases, with 11 bases between them. This CDR3 has 12 residues. Germline V lookup: CDR1 DFQATT, CDR2 SNEGSKA (reference sequence). The CDR3: CSATSTPYGYTF. CDR3 nucleotide sequence: TGCAGTGCTACCTCAACCCCTTATGGCTACACCTTC.

CDR3 in DNA: TGTGCCAGCAGCAAATCCGTGCTGAACGCAGATACGCAGTATTTT. Amino acids: CASSKSVLNADTQYF. The V call is TRBV7-2, the J call TRBJ2-3; D is undetermined. CDR1 SGHTA and CDR2 FQGNSA come from the germline V gene. The CDR3 runs to 15 residues. The germline V and J ends were trimmed by 5 bases and 4 bases, with 16 bases remaining between them.

The chain combines TRBV20-1 with TRBJ1-1; the D is unclear. With 0 bases removed from V and 3 bases from J, the gap between germline ends came to 14 bases. The CDR3 extends over 15 amino acids. Germline V gives CDR1 DFQATT, CDR2 SNEGSKA (reference sequence). CDR3: CSARDPGSVDTEAFF. The CDR3 nucleotides read TGCAGTGCTAGAGATCCCGGTTCAGTGGACACTGAAGCTTTCTTT.

This clonotype was counted many times. The chain links TRBV20-1 to TRBJ2-7, with no clear D. Looked up from germline, CDR1 is DFQATT and CDR2 is SNEGSKA (reference sequence). V lost 4 bases, J lost 3 bases, and 10 bases lay in between. The CDR3 is 12 residues long. The CDR3: CSANLRYYEQYF. The DNA for the CDR3 is TGCAGTGCTAATTTGCGGTACTACGAGCAGTACTTC.

This chain joins TRBV7-3 and TRBJ2-1, with D possibly matching TRBD2 (7 bases). CDR3 length: 13 residues. Germline CDR1 SGHTA, CDR2 FQGTGA. V was shortened by 2 bases and J by 10 bases, with 12 bases between the two germline ends. Written as DNA, the CDR3 is TGTGCCAGCAGCTTAGGGGGGGCTGAGGAGCAGTTCTTC. Translated, it gives CASSLGGAEEQFF.

In its sample, this clonotype was seen a few times. This rearrangement joins TRBV20-1 to TRBJ1-4; D is possibly TRBD1 (6 bases). Germline CDR1 DFQATT, CDR2 SNEGSKA (reference sequence). With 0 bases removed from V and 4 bases from J, the gap between germline ends came to 12 bases. The length of the CDR3 is 15 residues. The CDR3 sequence: CSARDGTGFNEKLFF. DNA for the CDR3: TGCAGTGCTAGAGATGGAACAGGGTTTAATGAAAAACTGTTTTTT.

The genes are TRBV12-3 or TRBV12-4 and TRBJ1-2, with D perhaps TRBD1 (5 bases). The CDR3 covers 11 residues. V gave up 5 bases and J gave up 7 bases, with 8 bases separating them. CDR3 protein: CASSTRGGYTF. DNA for the CDR3: TGTGCCAGCAGTACTAGGGGTGGCTACACCTTC.

This chain links TRBV7-9 with TRBJ2-1; 8 bases fit TRBD1. With V trimmed by 2 bases and J by 8 bases, 14 bases remained unmatched. Germline CDR1 is SEHNR and CDR2 is FQNEAQ (reference sequence). The CDR3 has 17 residues. In DNA form, the CDR3 reads TGTGCCAGCAGCTTATTGGTCGCAGGGGGCAATTTAGATGAGCAGTTCTTC. Translating gives CASSLLVAGGNLDEQFF.

Points on this clonotype: The junction departs from germline at one end; a sequencing error may be responsible. The rearrangement joins TRBV12-3 or TRBV12-4 to TRBJ1-2, with 8 bases aligning to TRBD1. There are 13 residues in the CDR3. The CDR3 DNA follows: TGTGCCAGCTCAGGGGGCCCGAACTGTGGCTACACCTTC. As protein: CASSGGPNCGYTF.